Below are 8 T cell receptor beta chains sequenced from a single sample in a study of technical replicates of blood from several donors (dated by TCRdb to between 2016 and 2019). Library generation was performed with the immunoSEQ multiplex PCR assay. TCRdb stores this immuneACCESS table with in-frame sequences only. Part of the clones is absent; in the studies checked, under half of the shortfall reflects unresolved V genes, and no reason is known for the rest. Counted in this sample were more than 80,000 clones; around 95% of them appeared once. The ten largest clones take up under 0.35% of the sample. Source material: T cells isolated from PBMCs. Receptors were obtained from a human donor in good health.

The J gene is TRBJ1-2, the V gene TRBV13, with D possibly matching TRBD1 (5 bases). The CDR3 spans 15 residues. CDR1 PRHDT and CDR2 FYEKMQ come from the germline V gene (reference sequence). Trimming cost V 2 bases and J 4 bases, with 14 bases left between them. CDR3 amino acids: CASSLWGEFPYGYTF. In DNA, the CDR3 is TGTGCCAGCAGCTTATGGGGGGAGTTCCCCTATGGCTACACCTTC.

V and J are TRBV4-1 and TRBJ2-3, with 9 bases matching TRBD2. The CDR3 spans 15 residues. Losses at the gene ends were 1 base for V and 2 bases for J; bases not matched to a gene: 1. Germline values: CDR1 MGHRA, CDR2 YSYEKL. CDR3 protein: CASSQGLAVTDTQYF. CDR3 DNA sequence: TGCGCCAGCAGCCAAGGACTAGCGGTCACAGATACGCAGTATTTT.

The chain recombines TRBV27 with TRBJ2-4; 10 bases map to TRBD2. The CDR3 totals 16 residues. The germline gives CDR1 MNHEY, CDR2 SMNVEV (reference sequence). V was clipped by 5 bases and J by 2 bases; unmatched bases: 6. CDR3 bases: TGTGCCAGCAGTCCTCTAGCGGGAGCTCCCAAAAACATTCAGTACTTC. Its translation: CASSPLAGAPKNIQYF.

This rearrangement joins TRBV29-1 to TRBJ2-7; D remains ambiguous. The germline CDR1 and CDR2 sequences are SQVTM and ANQGSEA. Trimming removed 2 bases from V and 3 bases from J, with 5 bases in between. The CDR3 sequence is 11 residues long. The CDR3 reads CSVEIDYEQYF. The CDR3 DNA sequence: TGCAGCGTTGAAATAGACTACGAGCAGTACTTC.

V is TRBV5-1 and J is TRBJ2-1, with no clear D. With 4 bases removed from V and 7 bases from J, the gap between germline ends came to 9 bases. The CDR3 totals 12 residues. CDR1 and CDR2 from the germline V gene are SGHRS and YFSETQ. CDR3: CASSTTHNEQFF. As DNA, the CDR3 is TGCGCCAGCAGCACTACCCATAATGAGCAGTTCTTC. The full variable domain, rest sourced from reference TRBV5-1 and TRBJ2-1, is KAGVTQTPRYLIKTRGQQVTLSCSPISGHRSVSWYQQTPGQGLQFLFEYFSETQRNKGNFPGRFSGRQFSNSRSEMNVSTLELGDSALYLCASSTTHNEQFFGPGTRLTVL.

The chain uses TRBV15 and TRBJ1-2, with TRBD1 identical over 7 bases. J was trimmed by 5 bases and V by 0 bases; bases with no gene match: 9. Germline CDR1 is LNHNV and CDR2 is YYDKDF (reference sequence). The CDR3 consists of 16 residues. The CDR3 protein is CATSREVGTDRYGYTF. DNA for the CDR3: TGTGCCACCAGCAGAGAAGTTGGGACAGACAGATATGGCTACACCTTC.

This clone has only one observation. V is TRBV5-1 and J is TRBJ2-7; 7 positions match TRBD1. The CDR3 runs to 14 residues. Germline-derived CDR1 and CDR2 are SGHRS and YFSETQ. V lost 4 bases to trimming and J lost 5 bases; unmatched junction nucleotides: 9. Here the CDR3 reads CASSSYRGKDEQYF. DNA of the CDR3: TGCGCCAGCAGCAGCTACAGGGGTAAGGACGAGCAGTACTTC.

The chain carries TRBV6-1 and TRBJ1-5, with D possibly matching TRBD1 (6 bases). The germline V gene encodes CDR1 MNHNS and CDR2 SASEGT. The germline V and J ends were trimmed by 0 bases and 7 bases, with 19 bases remaining between them. This CDR3 is 17 amino acids long. CDR3 nucleotides: TGTGCCAGCAGTGAAGCGTGGCCAAGGGGGGGGGACCAGCCCCAGCATTTT. It encodes CASSEAWPRGGDQPQHF.